This TCR beta chain was captured in a study of blood T cell repertoires in COVID-19. Study at large: COVID-19 samples from acute and convalescent phases originated in the United States, Italy and Spain. In each case, the material was cDNA or gDNA derived from T cells, B-cell-depleted T cells, or PBMCs.

As originally analysed: It was from reference gene primer amplification that nucleated cell counts were estimated. Clones were sequenced by immunoSEQ multiplex PCR, and TCRdb holds only the in-frame ones, with some missing. The V and J calls and clone size are taken from that table; D and trimming were inferred from the DNA. The sample holds about 200,000 clones, 70% to 90% seen once. Germline-derived CDR1 and CDR2 are MNHEY and SVGAGI. The V and J ends lost 8 bases and 4 bases respectively, with 8 bases between them. The CDR3 spans 11 residues. V is TRBV6-5 and J is TRBJ1-1; no reliable D call. Sequencing input: peripheral blood. The receptor's source is a woman of 80 years or more with acute or convalescent COVID-19. CDR3 in DNA: TGTGCCAGCCTCGTCGGCACTGAAGCTTTCTTT. Protein: CASLVGTEAFF.